The rows below give T cell receptor beta chains drawn from one sample of a study of cytomegalovirus exposure and HLA in healthy donors. Data came from immunoSEQ multiplex PCR; TCRdb stores just in-frame clones and leaves some out. The sample holds some 140,000 clones; approximately 80% are singletons and the top ten take about 4%. What was sequenced was PBMCs. All receptors come from a woman aged 40-49 years in good health and CMV-seronegative. The CDR3 runs from the conserved cysteine through the conserved F or W. A D gene is named only where the DNA matches it firmly. Part of the rows lack a size; the others show once, few, many or a class for expanded clones.

CDR3 protein,CDR3 DNA,clone size,V gene,D gene,J gene
CASSLRGASQPQHF,TGTGCCAGCAGTTTACGGGGGGCAAGTCAGCCCCAGCATTTT,-,TRBV28,-,TRBJ1-5
CASSPGLGSYEQYF,TGTGCCAGTAGCCCGGGACTAGGGTCGTACGAGCAGTACTTC,-,TRBV19,TRBD2,TRBJ2-7
CATSTDPLGANTEAFF,TGTGCCACCAGCACAGACCCTTTGGGGGCGAACACTGAAGCTTTCTTT,-,TRBV15,-,TRBJ1-1
CASSEETGGGEKLFF,TGTGCCAGCAGTGAGGAGACAGGCGGGGGTGAAAAACTGTTTTTT,medium-sized,TRBV6-1,-,TRBJ1-4
CASSLDRQVGNTIYF,TGTGCCAGCAGCTTAGATCGGCAGGTTGGAAACACCATATATTTT,-,TRBV11-3,-,TRBJ1-3
CASSGQGGEKLFF,TGTGCCAGCAGTGGACAGGGAGGGGAAAAACTGTTTTTT,-,TRBV6-6,TRBD1,TRBJ1-4
CASSYQKTGVNTEAFF,TGTGCCAGCAGCTACCAAAAGACAGGGGTGAACACTGAAGCTTTCTTT,-,TRBV11-2,TRBD1,TRBJ1-1
CSVDGSQSDEQFF,TGCAGCGTTGATGGGAGCCAAAGCGATGAGCAGTTCTTC,-,TRBV29-1,-,TRBJ2-1
CASSFQGGDQPQHF,TGCGCCAGCAGCTTCCAAGGGGGAGATCAGCCCCAGCATTTT,-,TRBV5-1,-,TRBJ1-5
CASSLERSSGGTDTQYF,TGCGCCAGCAGCTTGGAAAGGTCCAGTGGAGGCACAGATACGCAGTATTTT,-,TRBV5-1,-,TRBJ2-3
CASSTTTGLAFF,TGTGCCAGCTCCACCACCACAGGGCTAGCTTTCTTT,-,TRBV6-6,-,TRBJ1-1
CASTGTGENYGYTF,TGTGCCAGCACTGGGACAGGGGAAAACTATGGCTACACCTTC,-,TRBV2,TRBD1,TRBJ1-2
CAISESTSAGLTEYF,TGTGCCATCAGTGAGTCGACTAGCGCCGGTTTAACTGAGTACTTC,-,TRBV10-3,TRBD2,TRBJ2-7
CASSVGQKNTEAFF,TGTGCCAGCAGTGTGGGACAGAAGAACACTGAAGCTTTCTTT,-,TRBV2,TRBD1,TRBJ1-1
CATSRSSGTGGAGALYF,TGTGCCACCAGCAGATCATCCGGGACAGGGGGCGCCGGGGCCTTGTACTTC,-,TRBV15,TRBD1,TRBJ2-7
CASSLDFFEQYF,TGTGCCAGCTCACTAGATTTCTTCGAGCAGTACTTC,-,TRBV28,-,TRBJ2-7
CASRTTLQVPLSYEQYF,TGTGCCAGCAGAACTACCTTACAGGTGCCCCTTTCCTACGAGCAGTACTTC,-,TRBV28,-,TRBJ2-7
CASSSQSTENNEQFF,TGTGCCAGCAGCTCACAGAGTACCGAAAACAATGAGCAGTTCTTC,once,TRBV11-3,-,TRBJ2-1
CASSSVPYEQYF,TGTGCCAGCAGCTCAGTACCCTACGAGCAGTACTTC,-,TRBV11-3,-,TRBJ2-7
CASSETSGGTDTQYF,TGTGCCAGCAGTGAGACTAGCGGGGGGACAGATACGCAGTATTTT,-,TRBV6-1,TRBD2,TRBJ2-3
CASRPSGTYNEQFF,TGTGCCAGCAGACCTAGCGGGACGTACAATGAGCAGTTCTTC,-,TRBV6-4,TRBD2,TRBJ2-1
CAISPQGGSGGAGETQYF,TGTGCCATCAGTCCCCAGGGGGGTAGCGGGGGGGCCGGTGAGACCCAGTACTTC,-,TRBV10-3,TRBD2,TRBJ2-5